These 18 T cell receptor beta chains were all obtained from the same sample, sequenced in a study of tumor-infiltrating lymphocytes in primary liver carcinoma. Unsorted whole blood yielded the blood RNA, and germline DNA was also extracted. From roughly 470 ng total RNA, TCR beta cDNA was generated with a primer in the constant region. A slightly modified ARM-PCR protocol with three nested multiplex PCR rounds produced these TCR beta libraries. Primers for the first two PCR rounds were TRBV1-TRBV30 forward primers and a C-beta reverse primer (about 9 cycles per round). TCRdb redid the calling of the multiplex PCR reads with MiXCR, one entry per CDR3 protein. The repertoire holds 330,000 or so distinct CDR3 sequences, with 65% as singletons. Sequenced sample: peripheral blood. These TCRs come from a man in his forties with primary liver carcinoma and hepatitis B virus infection.

This clonotype turned up a few times. The chain joins TRBV10-3 to TRBJ1-2; D not resolved. Trimming removed 4 bases from V and 2 bases from J, with 14 bases in between. The CDR3 extends over 15 amino acids. Germline values: CDR1 ENHRY, CDR2 SYGVKD. The CDR3 here is CAISGSHRENYGYTF. The CDR3 region has the DNA TGTGCCATCAGTGGGTCTCACAGAGAGAACTATGGCTACACCTTC.

Details on this clonotype: A much larger clone differs by one base, so this may be a read error. It is likely a read error, because the conserved phenylalanine at the end of the CDR3 is missing. The chain links TRBV6-5 to TRBJ2-5, with 13 bases aligning to TRBD2. The CDR3 contains 19 residues. Germline V gene lookup returns CDR1 MNHEY and CDR2 SVGAGI. Germline trimming cut 2 bases from V and 3 bases from J; bases unmatched to any gene: 12. The DNA for the CDR3 is TGTGCCAGCAGTTACGAGCCCATTACTAGCGGGAGGGCCGAAGAGACCCAGTACTTA. As protein: CASSYEPITSGRAEETQYL.

This clonotype was seen at least ten times. The chain recombines TRBV6-1 with TRBJ2-7; D is possibly TRBD1 (5 bases). The CDR3 runs to 15 residues. The V and J ends lost 0 bases and 3 bases respectively, with 12 bases between them. Per the germline V gene, CDR1 is MNHNS and CDR2 is SASEGT. The CDR3 nucleotides are TGTGCCAGCAGTGAAGCGGTCAGGGCGGACTACGAGCAGTACTTC. It codes for CASSEAVRADYEQYF.

With respect to this clonotype: The junction and the germline gene differ at one end; a read error may be behind it. The chain couples TRBV11-2 to TRBJ1-2; a possible D gene is TRBD1 (5 bases). CDR3 length equals 15 residues. Per the germline V gene, CDR1 is SGHAT and CDR2 is FQNNGV. The CDR3 DNA reads as TGTTCCAGCAGCTTAGACCACGGGGCTGGCTATGGCTACACCTTC. Translating it yields CSSSLDHGAGYGYTF.

In the case of this clonotype: Germline is not matched at one junction end, which may reflect a read error. The rearrangement uses TRBV11-2 and TRBJ2-7; 8 bases are a match to TRBD1. Germline CDR1 is SGHAT and CDR2 is FQNNGV. The CDR3 runs 17 residues. DNA of the CDR3: TGTGCCAGCAGCCTAAGTCGGCCCCTGGCAGGGGGCTACGAGCAACACTTC. Translated, it gives CASSLSRPLAGGYEQHF. Drawing the rest from reference TRBV11-2 and TRBJ2-7, the complete variable domain is EAGVAQSPRYKIIEKRQSVAFWCNPISGHATLYWYQQILGQGPKLLIQFQNNGVVDDSQLPKDRFSAERLKGVDSTLKIQPAKLEDSAVYLCASSLSRPLAGGYEQHFGPGTRLTVT.

On this clonotype: A much larger clone is a single base away; this may be a read error. The chain carries TRBV12-3 or TRBV12-4 and TRBJ1-6; D gene ambiguous. This CDR3 comprises 16 residues. CDR3 in amino acids: CASRPAGSSYSSPLHF. The CDR3 DNA follows: TGTGCCAGCAGACCCGCGGGAAGCTCCTATAGTTCACCCCTCCACTTT.

In the case of this clonotype: The CDR3 does not close with the conserved phenylalanine or tryptophan, likely indicating a read error. The chain uses TRBV6-6 and TRBJ1-2, with 11 bases lining up with TRBD1. Germline CDR1 is MNHNY and CDR2 is SVGAGI (reference sequence). The CDR3 loop spans 14 amino acids. V lost 6 bases, J lost 8 bases, and 8 bases stayed unmatched. The CDR3 protein is CASRLPGTGGGYTS. In nucleotides, the CDR3 is TGTGCCAGCAGGTTGCCCGGGACAGGGGGGGGCTACACCTCC.

The rearrangement links TRBV5-1 to TRBJ1-1; D unresolved. Per the germline V gene, CDR1 is SGHRS and CDR2 is YFSETQ. This CDR3 comprises 15 residues. The V and J ends lost 0 bases and 1 base respectively, with 10 bases between them. CDR3 in amino acids: CASSLAGGSNTEAFF. The CDR3 nucleotides read TGCGCCAGCAGCTTGGCGGGCGGCTCGAACACTGAAGCTTTCTTT.

Comments on this clonotype: A read error may explain this, as a much larger clone is one base away. This chain uses TRBV6-2 or TRBV6-3 with TRBJ2-1; D uncertain. The ends were cut back, 2 bases at V and 14 bases at J, with 10 bases in the middle. Germline V CDR1 and CDR2: MNHEY, SVGEGT. The CDR3 contains 11 residues. The CDR3 is CASSYLSVEFF. CDR3 sequence (DNA): TGTGCCAGCAGTTACCTGTCGGTTGAGTTCTTC.

Of note for this clonotype: Lacking the conserved final phenylalanine or tryptophan, this CDR3 likely reflects a read error. The CDR3 DNA reads TGTGCCAGCAGAAAGGATACTAGCGGAGGGGATTACGAGCAGTACTTG. Translated, it gives CASRKDTSGGDYEQYL. This rearrangement joins TRBV6-5 to TRBJ2-7; TRBD2 matches 8 bases. Germline CDR1 reads MNHEY; CDR2 reads SVGAGI. The CDR3 has 16 residues. Trimming took 6 bases from V and 4 from J; bases not matched to a gene: 14.

A note on this clonotype: A read error may explain this, as a much larger clone is one base away. V and J are TRBV12-3 or TRBV12-4 and TRBJ1-2; no firm D call. The CDR3 covers 12 residues. V was shortened by 3 bases and J by 8 bases, with 10 bases between the two germline ends. The DNA for the CDR3 is TGTGCCAGCAGTTTCCGAGTAGGAGGCTACACCTTC. Protein sequence: CASSFRVGGYTF.

This clonotype turned up a few times. The rearrangement links TRBV2 to TRBJ2-2; D is possibly TRBD2 (5 bases). In germline, CDR1 is SNHLY, CDR2 FYNNEI. This CDR3 has 16 residues. Trimming stripped 1 base from V and 4 bases from J, with 13 bases between. The CDR3 here is CASSEGLAWITGELFF. The CDR3 region has the DNA TGTGCCAGCAGTGAAGGGCTAGCTTGGATCACCGGGGAGCTGTTTTTT.

Note on this clonotype: A read error may produce the germline difference seen at one junction end. The chain employs TRBV4-1 and TRBJ2-3; TRBD2 matches at 7 bases. The CDR3 is made up of 13 amino acids. Germline CDR1 is MGHRA and CDR2 is YSYEKL. This CDR3 reads CASRLAGRDTQYF. Here the CDR3 DNA reads TGTGCCAGCAGACTAGCAGGTAGAGATACGCAGTATTTT.

For this clonotype: Compared with germline, one end of the junction differs, possibly owing to a read error. The V call is TRBV11-2, the J call TRBJ1-5; possible D gene TRBD1, 5 bases. This CDR3 is 15 amino acids long. From germline, CDR1 is SGHAT and CDR2 FQNNGV. The chain's CDR3 is CACSHSGDPYQPQHF. CDR3 DNA sequence: TGTGCCTGCAGCCACTCCGGGGACCCCTATCAGCCCCAGCATTTT.

The table lists this clonotype with many counts. The chain carries TRBV6-5 and TRBJ1-1; no reliable D call. The CDR3 covers 14 residues. CDR1 and CDR2 from the germline V gene are MNHEY and SVGAGI. V dropped 7 bases and J dropped 1 base, with 13 bases sitting between them. The DNA for the CDR3 is TGTGCCAGCAACCAAGTGGGTGGGAACACTGAAGCTTTCTTT. Translated, it gives CASNQVGGNTEAFF.

As concerns this clonotype: This could be a read error, since a much larger clone is one nucleotide away. CDR3 residues: CVSSYQSGTGEQFF. The CDR3 coding sequence is TGTGTCAGCAGTTACCAATCCGGGACAGGGGAGCAGTTCTTC. The chain uses TRBV6-5 and TRBJ2-1; 9 bases line up with TRBD1. Germline V gene lookup returns CDR1 MNHEY and CDR2 SVGAGI. This CDR3 has 14 amino acids.

This chain joins TRBV30 and TRBJ2-3; TRBD2 matches at 11 bases. V trimming: 1 base; J trimming: 4 bases; junction bases outside the gene matches: 1. Germline CDR1 is GTSNPN and CDR2 is SVGIG (reference sequence). This CDR3 contains 14 residues. CDR3 sequence: CAWSGLAGPDTQYF. The CDR3 bases are TGTGCCTGGAGTGGACTAGCGGGACCAGATACGCAGTATTTT.

Only a few counts were recorded for this clonotype. The CDR3 region is CASSSVSSGNTIYF. CDR3 in DNA: TGTGCCAGCAGTAGCGTGAGCTCTGGAAACACCATATATTTT. V gene TRBV6-5 combines with J gene TRBJ1-3; D remains unclear. Trimming took off 5 bases at V and 0 bases at J, with 8 bases between the two ends. The CDR3 extends over 14 amino acids. CDR1 is MNHEY and CDR2 is SVGAGI in the germline V gene.